The present entry profiles one TCR beta chain with its context. Its matching antigen is unknown. Cultured CD4+ T cell DNA underwent sequencing with the Oncomine TCR Beta short-read assay. TCRdb re-called the PCR reads with MiXCR, one entry per CDR3 protein. Found here are around 9,800 distinct CDR3 sequences, under 30% of them singletons; the top ten hold 24%. The treatment is: approximately nine-day PBMC culture with coronavirus spike peptide pools or control peptides (ViraFEST assay). Positivity by PCR occurred from March to December 2020, a period that predated US Alpha, Beta and Delta variants. The sample belongs to a study of vaccination and CD4 T cells after COVID-19. Findings and limits, study-wide: Median approximately 90% of reactive clones detected in convalescent patients emerged only post-vaccination.

From germline, CDR1 is MDHEN and CDR2 SYDVKM. The V end was cut by 8 bases, the J end by 1 base, with 18 bases between. This CDR3 region has 16 residues. This chain connects TRBV28 to TRBJ1-5; perhaps TRBD1 as D (5 bases). The sequence was obtained from a human donor who had recovered from COVID-19. The sequencing used CD4+ T cells from blood, cultured in vitro, collected after SARS-CoV-2 vaccination. CDR3 in DNA: TGTGCCAGCGCCGTGGGGGGACTCTTCAGCAATCAGCCCCAGCATTTT. Translating gives CASAVGGLFSNQPQHF.